The rows below give T cell receptor beta chains drawn from one sample of a study of T cells in Graves' hyperthyroidism and ophthalmopathy. TCRdb called the multiplex PCR reads again in MiXCR, with one record for every CDR3 protein. The data contain approximately 430,000 distinct CDR3 sequences, around a sixth of them seen just once; the ten biggest clones take up around 14%. Specimen: blood. The receptors stem from a woman under 30 with Graves' hyperthyroidism. The CDR3 runs from the conserved cysteine through the conserved F or W. The D gene is left open where the match is weak. Size is omitted from some rows. Given values are once, few, many or a class for expanded clones.

CDR3aa,CDR3nt,abundance,j_gene,d_gene,v_gene
CASSFGQQETQYF,TGCGCCAGCAGCTTTGGACAGCAAGAGACCCAGTACTTC,many,TRBJ2-5,.,TRBV5-1
CASSLTGGLYGYTF,TGTGCCAGCAGTTTGACAGGGGGATTATATGGCTACACCTTC,many,TRBJ1-2,TRBD1,TRBV7-8
CSVDGVSYNEQFF,TGCAGCGTTGATGGCGTCTCCTACAATGAGCAGTTCTTC,.,TRBJ2-1,.,TRBV29-1
CAISESVLNEKLFF,TGTGCCATCAGTGAGTCCGTACTGAATGAAAAACTGTTTTTT,many,TRBJ1-4,.,TRBV10-3
CASSGGVKRLAGATDTQYF,TGTGCCAGCAGTGGGGGGGTCAAAAGACTAGCGGGGGCCACAGATACGCAGTATTTT,.,TRBJ2-3,TRBD2,TRBV12-3/TRBV12-4
CSVTGTGALYNERFF,TGCAGCGTTACCGGGACAGGGGCTCTCTACAATGAGCGGTTCTTC,.,TRBJ2-1,TRBD1,TRBV29-1
CAGSLAGSTDTQYF,TGTGCCGGCAGCTTAGCAGGGTCAACAGATACGCAGTATTTT,.,TRBJ2-3,.,TRBV7-2
CASSPRALGQGSPLHF,TGTGCCAGCAGTCCTCGAGCGTTAGGGCAGGGTTCACCCCTCCACTTT,few,TRBJ1-6,.,TRBV27
CSAILAWSGQGAYEQYF,TGCAGTGCTATCTTAGCCTGGAGTGGACAGGGGGCCTACGAGCAGTACTTC,.,TRBJ2-7,TRBD1,TRBV20-1
CSARPPGPNQPQHF,TGCAGTGCCCGCCCCCCAGGGCCCAATCAGCCCCAGCATTTT,.,TRBJ1-5,.,TRBV20-1